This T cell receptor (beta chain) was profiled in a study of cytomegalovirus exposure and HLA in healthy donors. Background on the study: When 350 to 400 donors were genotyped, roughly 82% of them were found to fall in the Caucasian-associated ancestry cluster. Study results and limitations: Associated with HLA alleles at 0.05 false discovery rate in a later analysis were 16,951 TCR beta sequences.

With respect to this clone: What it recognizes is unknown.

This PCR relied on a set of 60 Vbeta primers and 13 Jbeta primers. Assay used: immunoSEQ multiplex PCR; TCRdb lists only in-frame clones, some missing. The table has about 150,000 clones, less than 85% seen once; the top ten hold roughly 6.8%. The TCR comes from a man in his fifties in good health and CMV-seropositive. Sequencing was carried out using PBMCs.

The CDR3 spells CASSLGRGVGKNIQYF. CDR3 nucleotide sequence: TGTGCCAGCAGCTTGGGCAGGGGAGTCGGCAAAAACATTCAGTACTTC. This chain uses TRBV5-5 with TRBJ2-4; a possible D gene is TRBD1 (6 bases). Trimming removed 0 bases from V and 3 bases from J, with 13 bases in between. CDR1 and CDR2 from the germline V gene are SGHKS and YYEKEE (reference sequence). The CDR3 sequence is 16 residues long.